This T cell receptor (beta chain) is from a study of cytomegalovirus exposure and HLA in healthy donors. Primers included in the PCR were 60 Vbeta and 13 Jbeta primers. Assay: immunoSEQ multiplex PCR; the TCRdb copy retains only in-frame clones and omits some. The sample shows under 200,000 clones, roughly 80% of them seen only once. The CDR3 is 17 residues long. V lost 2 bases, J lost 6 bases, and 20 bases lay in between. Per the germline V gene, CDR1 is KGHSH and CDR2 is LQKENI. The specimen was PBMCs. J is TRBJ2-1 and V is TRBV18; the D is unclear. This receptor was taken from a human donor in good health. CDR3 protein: CASSPGVGSINGNEQFF. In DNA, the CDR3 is TGTGCCAGCTCACCAGGTGTCGGTTCAATCAACGGCAATGAGCAGTTCTTC.